Listed below are T cell receptor beta chains from one sample, sequenced in a study of cytomegalovirus exposure and HLA in healthy donors. Sequenced by immunoSEQ multiplex PCR; TCRdb stores in-frame clones only, minus some. Of 110,000 to 150,000 clones listed, approximately 82% were seen once; the top ten hold around 10%. Sequenced material: PBMCs. The source of these receptors is a woman aged 55-70 years in good health and CMV-seropositive. Both conserved end residues are part of each CDR3. A D gene is named only where the DNA matches it firmly.

D gene,V gene,J gene,CDR3 protein
NA,TRBV7-2,TRBJ2-7,CASSLEGRGTYEQYF
NA,TRBV11-3,TRBJ1-3,CASSLDGADSGNTIYF
NA,TRBV2,TRBJ2-1,CASRTGLGGNNEQFF
NA,TRBV5-1,TRBJ2-5,CASSRDRETQYF
NA,TRBV7-9,TRBJ2-5,CASSPSRQQTQYF
TRBD2,TRBV5-1,TRBJ2-2,CASSWLAGEPNTGELFF
NA,TRBV30,NA,CAWSRGGSSYEQYF
NA,TRBV6-1,NA,CASSASYSYEQYF
TRBD1,TRBV20-1,TRBJ2-1,CSADRDDEQFF
NA,TRBV19,TRBJ1-5,CASRRTPTSNQPQHF
NA,TRBV4-2,TRBJ1-4,CASSQDPGRGVKKLFF
NA,TRBV5-6,TRBJ2-1,CASSPRLANEQFF
TRBD2,TRBV4-1,TRBJ2-3,CASSHSPLASGSTDTQYF
TRBD1,TRBV5-4,TRBJ2-5,CASSPRTGGQETQYF
TRBD1,TRBV28,TRBJ2-5,CASNPQGADETQYF
NA,TRBV30,TRBJ1-1,CAWSVLGPGGRTEAFF
NA,TRBV7-8,TRBJ2-3,CASGATSADTQYF
NA,TRBV2,TRBJ2-2,CASSFQGGGELFF
TRBD1,TRBV10-2,TRBJ1-2,CASSPQGQGPANYGYTF
TRBD2,TRBV7-9,TRBJ2-4,CASSLAGGGKNIQYF
TRBD1,TRBV5-8,TRBJ2-7,CASSLVGDRTYEQYF
TRBD1,TRBV5-1,TRBJ1-4,CASSRGTAEEKLFF
NA,TRBV5-6,TRBJ1-4,CASSSYAATNEKLFF
NA,TRBV4-1,TRBJ2-7,CASSQEVAYEQYF
NA,TRBV28,TRBJ2-3,CASSPRDRADTQYF
NA,TRBV5-1,TRBJ1-4,CASSSTDTATNEKLFF
TRBD2,TRBV9,TRBJ2-1,CASSVGGSSTVYEQFF
NA,TRBV6-9,TRBJ1-1,CASRDPVGAAFF
NA,TRBV6-5,TRBJ2-6,CASSSRRSGGANVLTF
TRBD2,TRBV5-4,TRBJ2-1,CASSPWTSGSYEQFF
TRBD1,TRBV4-3,TRBJ1-1,CASSRGQGAVEAFF
TRBD2,TRBV10-2,TRBJ2-1,CASSVTSADEQFF
NA,TRBV9,TRBJ2-7,CASSAAYSAGPREQYF
NA,TRBV5-1,TRBJ2-7,CASSSDTSYEQYF
NA,TRBV6-6,TRBJ2-3,CASSREYPADTQYF
TRBD1,TRBV7-2,TRBJ1-5,CASTTQGGLGQPQHF
NA,TRBV5-1,TRBJ2-1,CASSSTHLRNEQFF
NA,TRBV10-3,TRBJ1-2,CAISEPLIEGDGYTF
TRBD1,TRBV29-1,TRBJ1-4,CSVGRGRDEKLFF